This T cell receptor (beta chain) was profiled in a study of T-cell memory formation after mild COVID-19 (dated by TCRdb to the early 2020s). In terms of the full investigation: Most TCR sequence clusters were specific to one of the two donors. The cohort was made up of two young adult volunteers, one female and one male, who were previously healthy. In a couple of donors, T-cell clones that expanded and contracted after mild COVID-19 were followed by sequencing TCRalpha and TCRbeta repertoires longitudinally. Broad study findings and their caveats: SARS-CoV-2 specificity of the second-wave clones peaking on day 37 was not confirmed. The study covered only two mild cases, and larger cohorts including severe cases with pre-infection samples were considered necessary. Contracting CD4+ clones were located mainly in the CM and EM memory subsets, whereas CD8+ clones were found to be enriched in EMRA. Some responding clones were found in pre-infection memory, which suggests that pre-existing cross-reactive memory T cells took part in the SARS-CoV-2 response. Balanced CD4/CD8 phenotypes were observed for clones contracting from day 15 to 85, whereas a bias towards CD4+ was observed for a second wave of clones expanding from day 15 to 37.

PBMCs were isolated by Ficoll-Paque density gradient centrifugation. From the germline V gene (reference sequence), CDR1 is SGHKS and CDR2 is YYEKEE. The CDR3 spans 15 residues, from the cysteine through the phenylalanine. Just the 45-base CDR3 DNA is kept, in frame starting at base 1. Between the V and J ends, shortened by 4 bases and 4 bases respectively, the junction contains 18 bases. This sample was sequenced with an Illumina NovaSeq 6000. cDNA libraries for TCRalpha and TCRbeta were prepared by 5'RACE using constant-segment primers, with sample barcodes and unique molecular identifiers added. RNA was extracted from every sample with Trizol reagent. The libraries were amplified in two PCR steps, and the second step added a second sample barcode and Illumina TruSeq adapters. Sequencing of the libraries was done on an Illumina NovaSeq, producing 2 x 150 bp paired-end reads. Turning to the authors' computational methods: Demultiplexing of reads and collapsing into UMI-guided consensus sequences were performed with migec v1.2.7. Using mixcr v2.1.11, UMI consensuses were aligned to TRA and TRB V and J templates and then assembled into clonotypes. Clonotypes were classified as expanded or contracted when called significant by both edgeR and NoisET, with noise models trained on biological replicates. For edgeR calls, the thresholds were a false discovery rate-adjusted p below 0.01 and a log2 fold-change of 1. PCA with hierarchical clustering of max-normalized trajectories of the 1000 most abundant clonotypes was used as exploratory dynamics analysis. Each responding clone was given a CD4 or CD8 phenotype based on the CD4+ and CD8+ repertoires, which had been sequenced separately. The public sequencing data were trimmed at Q25 with fastp and processed into clonotypes with MiXCR by TCRdb, which kept only in-frame beta chains. Every entry covers one CDR3 protein and lists the most common genes and DNA from its rows. For this entry, the V and J calls and clone size follow TCRdb and not the study's own pipeline. A total of under 300,000 distinct CDR3 sequences appear in this sample, 18% of them only once. Of the sample, more than 20% is held by the ten largest clones.

As regards this clonotype: Its recognized antigen is unknown. No qualities accompany the bases; no much larger clone lies one base away.

Sequenced: PBMCs or a T cell subset sorted from them (not recorded which). The TCR originated in a man aged 18 to 35 who had mild COVID-19 (a few samples of this study predate the infection). The sample titles of this study are shuffled in the database, so cell type and time point are left out; the donor was told from shared clones. Recombination joined TRBV5-5 with TRBJ2-7; the D segment could be TRBD2, given 6 matching bases. The nucleotides read TGTGCCAGCAGCGTCGCGGGCACCGGAGGGTACGAGCAGTACTTC. Its translation is CASSVAGTGGYEQYF.